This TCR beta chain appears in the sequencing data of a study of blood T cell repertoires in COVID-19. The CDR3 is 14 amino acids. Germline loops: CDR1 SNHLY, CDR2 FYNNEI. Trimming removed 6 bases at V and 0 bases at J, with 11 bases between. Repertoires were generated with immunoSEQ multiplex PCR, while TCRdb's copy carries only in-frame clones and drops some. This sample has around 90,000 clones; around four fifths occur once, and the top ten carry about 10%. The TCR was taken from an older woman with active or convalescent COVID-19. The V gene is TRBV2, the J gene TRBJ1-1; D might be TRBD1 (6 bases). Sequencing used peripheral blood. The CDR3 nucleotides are TGTGCCAGCAGAGCGGACAGACTGAACACTGAAGCTTTCTTT. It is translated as CASRADRLNTEAFF.